The sequence of this T cell receptor (beta chain) was determined in a study of T cell repertoires in cytomegalovirus infection. As for the study in general: Matching HLA type, along with CMV infection, was indicated by public TCR beta signatures. Notes on the study in general: Clonotypes of TCR beta that were HLA-C-restricted and CMV-specific dominated the ex vivo response.

The V end lost 6 bases, the J end lost 0 bases, and 19 bases lay between the germline ends. The CDR3 runs 17 residues. Germline V lookup: CDR1 SGHTA, CDR2 FQGNSA. The sample holds many counts of this clonotype. Its antigen remains unknown. TCRdb reprocessed the reads via MiXCR and lists one record per CDR3 protein. The repertoire holds 830,000 or so distinct CDR3 sequences, approximately 32% seen once, with approximately 13% in the top ten. This chain connects TRBV7-2 to TRBJ2-3; possibly TRBD1 or TRBD2 for D (6 bases each). The sequencing used cultured CD8+ T cells from PBMCs, collected from culture after CMV antigen stimulation. The origin of this receptor is a human donor in good health (CMV status not recorded). Some clones in this sample may be carry-over from other donors' samples. This CDR3 reads CASSPWGAGSSTDTQYF. DNA for the CDR3: TGTGCCAGCAGTCCATGGGGGGCGGGCTCTAGCACAGATACGCAGTATTTT.